These T cell receptor beta chains were read from a single sample in a study of blood T cell repertoires in COVID-19. Measured with immunoSEQ multiplex PCR; TCRdb has only the in-frame clones, and not every one. The sample contains approximately 100,000 clones, 84% of which appear only once. Input material: peripheral blood. The receptors come from a woman aged 60-75 years with acute or convalescent COVID-19. Both conserved end residues are part of each CDR3. D genes are given only for firm matches. The size field is filled for only some rows; it gives once, few, many or a size class.

size	D	J	V	DNA	CDR3
once	TRBD1	TRBJ1-1	TRBV5-6	TGTGCCAGCAGCTTGGCCGCAGGGGGCGCGACTGAAGCTTTCTTT	CASSLAAGGATEAFF
.	.	TRBJ1-2	TRBV15	TGTGCCACCAGCTACAGAGTGTCCCTTTATGGCTACACCTTC	CATSYRVSLYGYTF
.	TRBD1	TRBJ2-1	TRBV11-3	TGTGCCAGCAGCTTCAGGGGGTCCTACAATGAGCAGTTCTTC	CASSFRGSYNEQFF
few	.	TRBJ2-3	TRBV3-1/TRBV3-2	TGTGCCAGCAGCCTGGAGGCGGTCGGGGATACGCAGTATTTT	CASSLEAVGDTQYF
.	.	TRBJ1-4	TRBV5-6	TGTGCCAGCAGCTCCCTCTACAGGGAAGCTAATGAAAAACTGTTTTTT	CASSSLYREANEKLFF
.	.	TRBJ1-4	TRBV28	TGTGCCAGCAGTTCCCCCGCGGAGAGGTATAATCGAAAACTGTTTTTT	CASSSPAERYNRKLFF
.	.	TRBJ2-7	TRBV20-1	TGCAGTGCACGGAGCTCCTACGAGCAGTACTTC	CSARSSYEQYF
few	.	TRBJ1-3	TRBV5-4	TGTGCCAGCAGCTTGGATCTCGGGGGCTCTGGAAACACCATATATTTT	CASSLDLGGSGNTIYF
.	TRBD1	TRBJ1-1	TRBV19	TGTGCCAGTAGGGGGACAGGATTGAACACTGAAGCTTTCTTT	CASRGTGLNTEAFF
.	TRBD1	TRBJ1-2	TRBV29-1	TGCAGCGTACCTATCTATACCGGGACAGAGTATGGCTACACCTTC	CSVPIYTGTEYGYTF
.	.	TRBJ1-1	TRBV18	TGTGCCAGCTCACTAAGTTCCAGTTCGAACACTGAAGCTTTCTTT	CASSLSSSSNTEAFF
.	TRBD1	TRBJ2-7	TRBV18	TGTGCCAGCTCACAATCACAGGGGCTACCCACCTACGAGCAGTACTTC	CASSQSQGLPTYEQYF
.	.	TRBJ1-3	TRBV7-5	TGTGCCAGAAGCTTAAATGAGGTTCGAGTAGGAAACACCATATATTTT	CARSLNEVRVGNTIYF